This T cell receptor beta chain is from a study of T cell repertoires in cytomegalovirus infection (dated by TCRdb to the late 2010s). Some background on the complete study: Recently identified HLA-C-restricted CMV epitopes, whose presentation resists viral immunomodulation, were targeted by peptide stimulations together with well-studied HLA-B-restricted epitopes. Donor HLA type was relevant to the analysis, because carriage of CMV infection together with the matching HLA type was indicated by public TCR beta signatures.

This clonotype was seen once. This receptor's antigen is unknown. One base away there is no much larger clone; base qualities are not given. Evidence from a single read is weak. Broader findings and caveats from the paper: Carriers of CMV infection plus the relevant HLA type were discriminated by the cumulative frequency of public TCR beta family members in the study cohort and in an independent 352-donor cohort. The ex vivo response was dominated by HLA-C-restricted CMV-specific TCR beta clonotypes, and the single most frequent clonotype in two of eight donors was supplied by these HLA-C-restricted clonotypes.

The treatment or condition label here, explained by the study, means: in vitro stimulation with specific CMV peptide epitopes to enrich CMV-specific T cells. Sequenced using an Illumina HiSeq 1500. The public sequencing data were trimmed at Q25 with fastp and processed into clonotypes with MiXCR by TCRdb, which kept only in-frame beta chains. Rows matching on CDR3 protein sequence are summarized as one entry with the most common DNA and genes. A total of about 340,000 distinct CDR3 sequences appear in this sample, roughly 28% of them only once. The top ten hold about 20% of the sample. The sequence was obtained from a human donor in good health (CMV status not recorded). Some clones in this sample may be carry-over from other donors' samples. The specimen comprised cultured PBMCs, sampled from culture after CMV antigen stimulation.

CDR3 loop: CASSDQRALNNEQFF. The DNA sequence is TGTGCCAGCAGCGACCAGCGGGCACTTAACAATGAGCAGTTCTTC. This receptor chain uses TRBV6-4 and TRBJ2-1; the D gene is possibly TRBD2, with 6 bases matching. The germline ends are 17 bases apart after V is trimmed by 6 bases and J by 5 bases. Including cysteine and phenylalanine, the CDR3 has 15 amino acids. CDR3 DNA is the only sequence kept; it has 45 bases, read in frame from the first base. The CDR1 and CDR2 encoded by the germline V gene are MRHNA and SNTAGT.